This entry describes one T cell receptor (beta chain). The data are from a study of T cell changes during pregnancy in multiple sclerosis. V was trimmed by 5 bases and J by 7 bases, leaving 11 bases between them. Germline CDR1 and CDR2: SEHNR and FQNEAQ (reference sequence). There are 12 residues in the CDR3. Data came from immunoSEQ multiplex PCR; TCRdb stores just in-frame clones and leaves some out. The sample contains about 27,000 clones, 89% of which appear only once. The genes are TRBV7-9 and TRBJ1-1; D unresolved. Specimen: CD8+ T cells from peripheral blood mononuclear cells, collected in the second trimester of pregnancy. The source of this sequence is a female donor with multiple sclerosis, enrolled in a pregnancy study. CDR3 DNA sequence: TGTGCCAGCAGCCTTACATTGTTTGAAGCTTTCTTT. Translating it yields CASSLTLFEAFF.